This TCR beta chain was captured by sequencing in a study of shared clonotypes between healthy human individuals. Notes on this clone: Its antigen is still unknown.

Donors were Caucasian adults residing in Nashville, Tennessee, USA. Assay: immunoSEQ multiplex PCR; the TCRdb copy retains only in-frame clones and omits some. The sample has about 2.5 million clones, under 95% seen once; the top ten hold 0.37%. With V trimmed by 4 bases and J by 8 bases, 2 bases remained unmatched. Germline values: CDR1 SNHLY, CDR2 FYNNEI. The CDR3 is 13 residues long. Study findings and constraints: Only blood samples were collected, and tissue repertoires likely differ. A reduction in generation probabilities was seen for non-shared clonotypes relative to those shared by all four donors.

The sequenced material came from naive CD4+ T cells from PBMCs. Indicated subset: CD45RA+ positively selected. The origin of this receptor is a man between 18 and 29 years old in good health. Some clones in this sample may be carry-over from other donors' samples. This chain uses TRBV2 with TRBJ1-6, with 7 nucleotides matching TRBD1. The CDR3 spells CASSAQGDSPLHF. Here the CDR3 DNA reads TGTGCCAGCAGTGCTCAGGGGGATTCACCCCTCCACTTT.